This is a list of T cell receptor beta chains from one sample in a study of response to subunit inactivated influenza vaccine. From the RT-PCR reads, TCRdb called clonotypes with MiXCR, one entry per CDR3 protein. The profile shows roughly 700,000 distinct CDR3 sequences, approximately 15% of them singletons. The sample consisted of PBMCs from blood, taken 14 to 15 days before vaccination. The source of these receptors is a man aged 45-65 years who received an inactivated influenza vaccine. The CDR3 runs from the conserved cysteine through the conserved F or W. Fields, in order: clone size, V gene, D gene, J gene, CDR3 DNA, CDR3 protein. The D gene is left open where the match is weak. Clone sizes are given selectively: once, few, many, or a class where the clone is expanded.

abundance: many
v_gene: TRBV12-3/TRBV12-4
d_gene: TRBD2
j_gene: TRBJ2-1
CDR3nt: TGTGCCAGCAGTTTTCTAGCGGGCGCGAATGAGCAGTTCTTC
CDR3aa: CASSFLAGANEQFF

abundance: few
v_gene: TRBV7-8
d_gene: TRBD2
j_gene: TRBJ2-1
CDR3nt: TGTGCCAGCAGCTTGGAGCGGGAGATGACGGATGAGCAGTTCTTC
CDR3aa: CASSLEREMTDEQFF

abundance: NA
v_gene: TRBV19
d_gene: NA
j_gene: TRBJ2-1
CDR3nt: TGTGCCAGTAGTATCAGCGGTAAACGGGCCACGGGCAACAACGAGCAGTTCTTC
CDR3aa: CASSISGKRATGNNEQFF

abundance: NA
v_gene: TRBV19
d_gene: NA
j_gene: TRBJ2-2
CDR3nt: TGTGCCAGTAGTTCCGGCGGGGGCGTCGCCGGGGAGCTGTTTTTT
CDR3aa: CASSSGGGVAGELFF

abundance: few
v_gene: TRBV20-1
d_gene: TRBD2
j_gene: TRBJ2-2
CDR3nt: TGCAGTGCTAGACCCAGCGGGAGAGTCTTGGGGGAGCTGTTTTTT
CDR3aa: CSARPSGRVLGELFF

abundance: NA
v_gene: TRBV6-1
d_gene: TRBD1
j_gene: TRBJ2-2
CDR3nt: TGTGCCAGCAGGGGACAGGGGCCCGGGGAGCTGTTTTTT
CDR3aa: CASRGQGPGELFF

abundance: NA
v_gene: TRBV18
d_gene: NA
j_gene: TRBJ2-2
CDR3nt: TGTGCCAGCGCCAACGGGATCAACACCGGGGAGCTGTTTTTT
CDR3aa: CASANGINTGELFF

abundance: NA
v_gene: TRBV6-4
d_gene: TRBD2
j_gene: TRBJ2-2
CDR3nt: TGTGCCTGCTCGCCTAGCGGGAGAGCCACCGGGGAGCTGTTTTTT
CDR3aa: CACSPSGRATGELFF

abundance: NA
v_gene: TRBV10-3
d_gene: TRBD2
j_gene: TRBJ2-7
CDR3nt: TGTGCCATCTCCGCTAGCGGGGAGACCTACGAGCAGTACTTC
CDR3aa: CAISASGETYEQYF

abundance: many
v_gene: TRBV24-1
d_gene: NA
j_gene: TRBJ2-2
CDR3nt: TGTGCCACCAGTTACACCGGGGAGCTGTTTTTT
CDR3aa: CATSYTGELFF

abundance: few
v_gene: TRBV7-9
d_gene: NA
j_gene: TRBJ1-1
CDR3nt: TGTGCCAGCAGCCCCCCCCGGGACAACTTTGAAGCTTTCTTT
CDR3aa: CASSPPRDNFEAFF

abundance: few
v_gene: TRBV29-1
d_gene: NA
j_gene: TRBJ2-3
CDR3nt: TGCAGCGTTGAAGTCTCCGAGACACGAAGCACAGATACGCAGTATTTT
CDR3aa: CSVEVSETRSTDTQYF

abundance: few
v_gene: TRBV5-5
d_gene: NA
j_gene: TRBJ2-5
CDR3nt: TGTGCCAGCAGCTTGTCAGCCTTCTTCCATGGGACCCAGTACTTC
CDR3aa: CASSLSAFFHGTQYF

abundance: NA
v_gene: TRBV7-9
d_gene: NA
j_gene: TRBJ1-4
CDR3nt: TGTGCCAGCAGCCGGCAGGGACCATGGCAAGAAAAACTGTTTTTT
CDR3aa: CASSRQGPWQEKLFF

abundance: few
v_gene: TRBV24-1
d_gene: NA
j_gene: TRBJ2-6
CDR3nt: TGTGCCACCAGTGACCCTCAGGGGTCTGGGGCCAACGTCCTGACTTTC
CDR3aa: CATSDPQGSGANVLTF

abundance: NA
v_gene: TRBV19
d_gene: NA
j_gene: TRBJ2-2
CDR3nt: TGTGCCAGTAGGAAGGGACAAGTGGACACCGGGGAGCTGTTTTTT
CDR3aa: CASRKGQVDTGELFF

abundance: NA
v_gene: TRBV30
d_gene: TRBD1
j_gene: TRBJ2-3
CDR3nt: TGTGCCTGGAGTACATCCAGGGGGCGGATCACAGATACGCAGTATTTT
CDR3aa: CAWSTSRGRITDTQYF

abundance: NA
v_gene: TRBV5-1
d_gene: TRBD1
j_gene: TRBJ1-2
CDR3nt: TGCGCCAGCAGCAAAGGACAGGGCTATGGCTACACCTTC
CDR3aa: CASSKGQGYGYTF

abundance: few
v_gene: TRBV7-9
d_gene: TRBD2
j_gene: TRBJ2-2
CDR3nt: TGTGCCAGCAGCTCCCCGGGACTAGCGTTCCCCGGGGAGCTGTTTTTT
CDR3aa: CASSSPGLAFPGELFF

abundance: NA
v_gene: TRBV6-2/TRBV6-3
d_gene: TRBD2
j_gene: TRBJ2-1
CDR3nt: TGTGCCAGCAGCGGGACTAGCGTTTACAATGAGCAGTTCTTC
CDR3aa: CASSGTSVYNEQFF

abundance: NA
v_gene: TRBV27
d_gene: TRBD1
j_gene: TRBJ1-2
CDR3nt: TGTGCCAGCAGTCCATCGGGGACAGTAACTAACTATGGCTACACCTTC
CDR3aa: CASSPSGTVTNYGYTF

abundance: NA
v_gene: TRBV10-2
d_gene: TRBD1
j_gene: TRBJ2-7
CDR3nt: TGCGCCAGCAGTGAACGGACAGGAATCTCCTACGAGCAGTACTTC
CDR3aa: CASSERTGISYEQYF

abundance: many
v_gene: TRBV7-9
d_gene: NA
j_gene: TRBJ1-1
CDR3nt: TGTGCCAGCAGTTTAGGGCAGCTTGAAGCTTTCTTT
CDR3aa: CASSLGQLEAFF

abundance: NA
v_gene: TRBV6-2/TRBV6-3
d_gene: NA
j_gene: TRBJ2-3
CDR3nt: TGTGCCAGCACCGGTGGCACCTCCACAGATACGCAGTATTTT
CDR3aa: CASTGGTSTDTQYF

abundance: NA
v_gene: TRBV20-1
d_gene: TRBD2
j_gene: TRBJ2-3
CDR3nt: TGCAGTGCCCAGCGGGGGGGCGGGACAGATACGCAGTATTTT
CDR3aa: CSAQRGGGTDTQYF

abundance: NA
v_gene: TRBV7-8
d_gene: NA
j_gene: TRBJ2-5
CDR3nt: TGTGCCAGCAGCCCATCCGTGGGGGAGACCCAGTACTTC
CDR3aa: CASSPSVGETQYF

abundance: few
v_gene: TRBV5-1
d_gene: NA
j_gene: TRBJ2-7
CDR3nt: TGCGCCAGCAGCTTGAATCTGGGCACCTACGAGCAGTACTTC
CDR3aa: CASSLNLGTYEQYF

abundance: few
v_gene: TRBV19
d_gene: NA
j_gene: TRBJ1-5
CDR3nt: TGTGCCAGTACGAGCGTGGGGGGGCCTCAGCCCCAGCATTTT
CDR3aa: CASTSVGGPQPQHF

abundance: NA
v_gene: TRBV28
d_gene: NA
j_gene: TRBJ1-2
CDR3nt: TGTGCCAGCAGTCTACAGGCGCCCTATGGCTACACCTTC
CDR3aa: CASSLQAPYGYTF

abundance: NA
v_gene: TRBV10-3
d_gene: TRBD2
j_gene: TRBJ2-7
CDR3nt: TGTGCCATCAGTCCGACTAGCGGGAGCCTTACCTACGAGCAGTACTTC
CDR3aa: CAISPTSGSLTYEQYF

abundance: few
v_gene: TRBV5-1
d_gene: TRBD1
j_gene: TRBJ1-6
CDR3nt: TGCGCCAGCAGCTTGGGGGAGGACAGGGGTAATTCACCCCTCCACTTT
CDR3aa: CASSLGEDRGNSPLHF

abundance: few
v_gene: TRBV30
d_gene: TRBD1
j_gene: TRBJ2-1
CDR3nt: TGTGCCTGGAGCGTTGGACAGGGGGCCTACAATGAGCAGTTCTTC
CDR3aa: CAWSVGQGAYNEQFF

abundance: few
v_gene: TRBV20-1
d_gene: TRBD1
j_gene: TRBJ2-5
CDR3nt: TGCAGTGCTAGAGATAGTAGGTTTGGGACAGGGGAGACCCAGTACTTC
CDR3aa: CSARDSRFGTGETQYF

abundance: few
v_gene: TRBV20-1
d_gene: NA
j_gene: TRBJ1-2
CDR3nt: TGCAGTGCTGACGCAGGGGTTTCTGGTGGCTACACCTTC
CDR3aa: CSADAGVSGGYTF

abundance: few
v_gene: TRBV12-3/TRBV12-4
d_gene: TRBD1
j_gene: TRBJ2-7
CDR3nt: TGTGCCAGCAGAAACGACAGGGGGGTCTACGAGCAGTACTTC
CDR3aa: CASRNDRGVYEQYF

abundance: many
v_gene: TRBV20-1
d_gene: TRBD2
j_gene: TRBJ2-3
CDR3nt: TGCAGTGCTAGAGATGTCTTACTAGCGGGAAACCCTAGCACAGATACGCAGTATTTT
CDR3aa: CSARDVLLAGNPSTDTQYF

abundance: many
v_gene: TRBV7-9
d_gene: TRBD2
j_gene: TRBJ2-3
CDR3nt: TGTGCCAGCAGCTTAAGCGGGGGGGCAGATACGCAGTATTTT
CDR3aa: CASSLSGGADTQYF

abundance: many
v_gene: TRBV7-2
d_gene: NA
j_gene: TRBJ1-3
CDR3nt: TGTGCCAGCAGCTTAATACTTGGGACCATATATTTT
CDR3aa: CASSLILGTIYF

abundance: many
v_gene: TRBV10-3
d_gene: NA
j_gene: TRBJ1-3
CDR3nt: TGTGCCATCAGCCTTACGTACTCTGGAAACACCATATATTTT
CDR3aa: CAISLTYSGNTIYF

abundance: few
v_gene: TRBV6-2/TRBV6-3
d_gene: TRBD1
j_gene: TRBJ2-1
CDR3nt: TGTGCCAGCAGGAAGACAGGGAGCTCCTACAATGAGCAGTTCTTC
CDR3aa: CASRKTGSSYNEQFF

abundance: many
v_gene: TRBV12-3/TRBV12-4
d_gene: NA
j_gene: TRBJ1-4
CDR3nt: TGTGCCAGCAGCAAACAGGGTTTTGCAACTAATGAAAAACTGTTTTTT
CDR3aa: CASSKQGFATNEKLFF

abundance: NA
v_gene: TRBV7-2
d_gene: NA
j_gene: TRBJ2-7
CDR3nt: TGTGCCAGCACCCCAAGTCCGGGAGTAGGCTACGAGCAGTACTTC
CDR3aa: CASTPSPGVGYEQYF

abundance: few
v_gene: TRBV5-1
d_gene: NA
j_gene: TRBJ1-5
CDR3nt: TGCGCCAGCAGGGCAGGGCAAAGTCAGCCCCAGCATTTT
CDR3aa: CASRAGQSQPQHF

abundance: few
v_gene: TRBV2
d_gene: TRBD2
j_gene: TRBJ2-3
CDR3nt: TGTGCCAGCGGAAGACTAGCGATGGGAACAGATACGCAGTATTTT
CDR3aa: CASGRLAMGTDTQYF

abundance: many
v_gene: TRBV6-1
d_gene: NA
j_gene: TRBJ2-5
CDR3nt: TGTGCCAGCAGGCCCCACCGGATTCAAGAGACCCAGTACTTC
CDR3aa: CASRPHRIQETQYF

abundance: few
v_gene: TRBV11-1
d_gene: NA
j_gene: TRBJ2-1
CDR3nt: TGTGCCAGCAGCTTTTTGAGGGTGCAGCAGTTCTTC
CDR3aa: CASSFLRVQQFF

abundance: NA
v_gene: TRBV6-2/TRBV6-3
d_gene: NA
j_gene: TRBJ2-3
CDR3nt: TGTGCCAGCAGTTACGTGGGGGGGGCGACAGATACGCAGTATTTT
CDR3aa: CASSYVGGATDTQYF

abundance: few
v_gene: TRBV5-1
d_gene: NA
j_gene: TRBJ2-3
CDR3nt: TGCGCCAGCAGCTTGGTGGCGACAGCAACTAGCACAGATACGCAGTATTTT
CDR3aa: CASSLVATATSTDTQYF

abundance: NA
v_gene: TRBV3-1
d_gene: TRBD2
j_gene: TRBJ2-3
CDR3nt: TGTGCCAGCAGCCAAGAAGGTCTAGCGGGAGGGCCCGGGTCCACAGATACGCAGTATTTT
CDR3aa: CASSQEGLAGGPGSTDTQYF

abundance: few
v_gene: TRBV4-3
d_gene: NA
j_gene: TRBJ2-6
CDR3nt: TGCGCCAGCAGCCAAGACCCTCAGGGTTCTGGGGCCAACGTCCTGACTTTC
CDR3aa: CASSQDPQGSGANVLTF

abundance: many
v_gene: TRBV20-1
d_gene: NA
j_gene: TRBJ1-1
CDR3nt: TGCAGTGCTAGCCGAGAACCTAACACTGAAGCTTTCTTT
CDR3aa: CSASREPNTEAFF

abundance: NA
v_gene: TRBV4-3
d_gene: TRBD2
j_gene: TRBJ2-1
CDR3nt: TGCGCCAGCAGCCAGGGACTAGTACCTGACAATGAGCAGTTCTTC
CDR3aa: CASSQGLVPDNEQFF

abundance: many
v_gene: TRBV20-1
d_gene: TRBD2
j_gene: TRBJ2-1
CDR3nt: TGCAGTGCTAGACCCCGAGCGGGGCCCTACAATGAGCAGTTCTTC
CDR3aa: CSARPRAGPYNEQFF

abundance: few
v_gene: TRBV7-3
d_gene: TRBD2
j_gene: TRBJ2-1
CDR3nt: TGTGCCAGCAGCTCTCCGGGACTAGCGGGAGATTACCCCGACAATGAGCAGTTCTTC
CDR3aa: CASSSPGLAGDYPDNEQFF